The present T cell receptor beta chain was sequenced within a study of T cells after yellow fever vaccination. Trimming stripped 5 bases from V and 2 bases from J, with 15 bases between. CDR3 length equals 15 residues. In germline, CDR1 is SGHTA, CDR2 FQGNSA. A few counts support this clonotype. Antigen: not known. 5'RACE template switching added a universal primer site and UMIs to TCR cDNA. TCRdb processed the 5' RACE reads anew with MiXCR; each CDR3 protein has one entry. This sample has a few hundred thousand distinct CDR3 sequences, with around 6.8% found just once. Overall study findings and caveats: Detected again after the booster were most primary-vaccination clones, at 95% to 98% CD4 and approximately 85% CD8. It was the secondary response that reached its peak faster, day 5 versus 15, but it was weaker.

The chain employs TRBV7-2 and TRBJ2-5; the D gene is possibly TRBD1 (5 bases). The TCR sequence derives from a man aged 18-30 years who received the YFV17D yellow fever vaccine. The source was PBMCs, collected more than 35 days after the first yellow fever vaccination. This CDR3 reads CASSHGRGRQETQYF. The CDR3 DNA reads as TGTGCCAGCAGCCACGGAAGGGGTCGGCAAGAGACCCAGTACTTC. The full variable domain, its missing parts supplied by reference TRBV7-2 and TRBJ2-5, is GAGVSQSPSNKVTEKGKDVELRCDPISGHTALYWYRQSLGQGLEFLIYFQGNSAPDKSGLPSDRFSAERTGGSVSTLTIQRTQQEDSAVYLCASSHGRGRQETQYFGPGTRLLVL.